This T cell receptor beta chain came from a study of T cells in Graves' hyperthyroidism and ophthalmopathy. TCR beta CDR3 regions were amplified from RNA transcripts. In the first-round RT-PCR of the TCR CDR3, the HTBI primer set was used. TCRdb reanalysed the multiplex PCR reads using MiXCR and keeps one entry per CDR3 protein. In the table there are some 740,000 distinct CDR3 sequences, 13% to 15% of which are singletons. Overall study results and limits: Progression to ophthalmopathy was predicted a median of 6.5 months early.

As regards this clonotype: Its specificity is unknown.

The CDR3 length is 15 residues. The trim removed 0 bases at V and 3 bases at J, leaving 5 bases unmatched. Germline CDR1 reads DFQATT; CDR2 reads SNEGSKA (reference sequence). The genes are TRBV20-1 and TRBJ2-3; TRBD2 matches 8 bases. Sequencing was carried out using blood. The TCR sequence derives from a woman younger than 30 with Graves' hyperthyroidism. The CDR3 is CSARDPAGATDTQYF. The CDR3 nucleotides are TGCAGTGCTAGAGATCCAGCGGGAGCTACAGATACGCAGTATTTT.